The present T cell receptor beta chain was sequenced within a study of T cell changes during pregnancy in multiple sclerosis. Germline trimming cut 0 bases from V and 1 base from J; bases unmatched to any gene: 5. The CDR3 is 16 amino acids. Germline CDR1 and CDR2: SGHNT and YYREEE (reference sequence). The data were produced by immunoSEQ multiplex PCR, yet TCRdb's version contains in-frame clones alone and is incomplete. The profile covers roughly 63,000 clones, with around 90% appearing a single time and around 2.1% taken by the ten largest. This chain links TRBV5-4 with TRBJ1-1; TRBD1 matches at 8 bases. This TCR came from a female donor in good health, enrolled as a control in a pregnancy study. The sequenced sample was peripheral blood, obtained in the second trimester of pregnancy. CDR3 protein: CASSLEPDRANTEAFF. The CDR3 DNA reads as TGTGCCAGCAGCTTGGAGCCGGACAGGGCGAACACTGAAGCTTTCTTT.